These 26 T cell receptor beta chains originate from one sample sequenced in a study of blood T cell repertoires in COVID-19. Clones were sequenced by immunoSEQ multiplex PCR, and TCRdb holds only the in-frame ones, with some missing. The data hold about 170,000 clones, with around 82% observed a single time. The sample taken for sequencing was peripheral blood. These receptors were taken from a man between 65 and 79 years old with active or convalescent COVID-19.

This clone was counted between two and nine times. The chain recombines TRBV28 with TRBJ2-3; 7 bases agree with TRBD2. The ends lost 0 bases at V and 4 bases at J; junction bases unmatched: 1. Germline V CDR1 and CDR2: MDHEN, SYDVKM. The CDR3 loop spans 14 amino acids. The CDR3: CASSLWGRADTQYF. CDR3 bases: TGTGCCAGCAGTTTATGGGGGAGGGCAGATACGCAGTATTTT.

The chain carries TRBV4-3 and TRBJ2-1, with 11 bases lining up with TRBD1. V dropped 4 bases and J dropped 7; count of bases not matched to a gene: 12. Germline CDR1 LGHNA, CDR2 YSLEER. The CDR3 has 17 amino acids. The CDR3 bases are TGCGCCAGCAGCCGCCGGGACAGGGGGTCGTCTGGAAATGAGCAGTTCTTC. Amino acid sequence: CASSRRDRGSSGNEQFF.

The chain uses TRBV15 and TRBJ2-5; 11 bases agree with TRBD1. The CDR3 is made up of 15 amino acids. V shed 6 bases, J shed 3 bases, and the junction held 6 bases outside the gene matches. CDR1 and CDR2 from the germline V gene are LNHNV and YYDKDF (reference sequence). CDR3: CATSPGTGGKETQYF. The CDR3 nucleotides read TGTGCCACCAGTCCCGGGACAGGGGGGAAAGAGACCCAGTACTTC.

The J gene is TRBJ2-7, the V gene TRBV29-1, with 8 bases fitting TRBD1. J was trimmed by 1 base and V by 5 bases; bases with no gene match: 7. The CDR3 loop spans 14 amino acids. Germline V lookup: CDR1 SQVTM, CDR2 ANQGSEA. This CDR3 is CSVTGQGFSYEQYF. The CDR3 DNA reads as TGCAGCGTTACCGGACAGGGTTTTTCCTACGAGCAGTACTTC.

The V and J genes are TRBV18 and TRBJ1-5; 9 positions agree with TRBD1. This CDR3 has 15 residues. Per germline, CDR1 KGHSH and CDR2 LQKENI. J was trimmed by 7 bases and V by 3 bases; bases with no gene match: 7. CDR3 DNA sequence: TGTGCCAGCTCACCCTGGGACAGGGACCGCCAGCCCCAGCATTTT. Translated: CASSPWDRDRQPQHF.

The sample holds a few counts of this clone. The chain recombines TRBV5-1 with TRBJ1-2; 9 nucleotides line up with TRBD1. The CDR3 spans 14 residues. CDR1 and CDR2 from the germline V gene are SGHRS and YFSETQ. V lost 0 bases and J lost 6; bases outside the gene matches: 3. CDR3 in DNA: TGCGCCAGCAGCTTGGCGACAGGGGGGGATGGCTACACCTTC. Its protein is CASSLATGGDGYTF.

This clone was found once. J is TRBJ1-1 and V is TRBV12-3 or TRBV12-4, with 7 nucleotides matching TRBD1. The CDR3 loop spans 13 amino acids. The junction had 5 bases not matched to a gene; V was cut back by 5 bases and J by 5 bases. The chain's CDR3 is CASSTGVTTEAFF. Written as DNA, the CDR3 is TGTGCCAGCAGTACAGGGGTGACAACTGAAGCTTTCTTT.

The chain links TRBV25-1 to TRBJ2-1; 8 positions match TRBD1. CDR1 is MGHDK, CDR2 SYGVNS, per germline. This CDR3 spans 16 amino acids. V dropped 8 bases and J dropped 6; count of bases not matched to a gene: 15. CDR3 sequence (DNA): TGTGCCAGCGCCCGAGAGACAGGGGCTTTCGGCAATGAGCAGTTCTTC. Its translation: CASARETGAFGNEQFF.

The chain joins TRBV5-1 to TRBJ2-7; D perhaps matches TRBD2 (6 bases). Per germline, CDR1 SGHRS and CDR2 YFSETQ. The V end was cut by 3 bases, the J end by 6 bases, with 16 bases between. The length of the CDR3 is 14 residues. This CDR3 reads CASSWGGTGVEQYF. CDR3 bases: TGCGCCAGCAGCTGGGGAGGTACCGGGGTCGAGCAGTACTTC.

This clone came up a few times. CDR3 loop: CAISVGQGNTEAFF. DNA of the CDR3: TGTGCCATCAGTGTGGGACAGGGGAACACTGAAGCTTTCTTT. The rearrangement joins TRBV10-3 to TRBJ1-1, with TRBD1 matching over 9 bases. The V segment lost 4 bases and the J segment 1 base; nucleotides outside the gene matches: 1. Germline lookup yields CDR1 ENHRY and CDR2 SYGVKD. CDR3 size: 14 residues.

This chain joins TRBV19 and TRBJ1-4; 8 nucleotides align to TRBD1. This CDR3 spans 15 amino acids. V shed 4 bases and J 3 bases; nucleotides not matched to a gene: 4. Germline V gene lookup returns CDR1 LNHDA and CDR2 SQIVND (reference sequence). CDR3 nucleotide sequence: TGTGCCAGTAGTAGACAGGGGACAGCTAATGAAAAACTGTTTTTT. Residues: CASSRQGTANEKLFF.

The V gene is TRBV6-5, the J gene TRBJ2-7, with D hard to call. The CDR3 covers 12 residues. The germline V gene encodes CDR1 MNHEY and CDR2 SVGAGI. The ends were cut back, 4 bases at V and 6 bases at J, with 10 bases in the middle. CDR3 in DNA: TGTGCCAGCAGTTCCCCTAACAGCGAGCAGTACTTC. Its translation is CASSSPNSEQYF.

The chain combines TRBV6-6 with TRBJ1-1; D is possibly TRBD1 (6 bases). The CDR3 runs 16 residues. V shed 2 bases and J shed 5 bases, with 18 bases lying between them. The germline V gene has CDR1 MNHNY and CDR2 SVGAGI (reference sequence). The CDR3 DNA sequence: TGTGCCAGCAGTTACCAGGGGAGAGAGGGGGAAACTGAAGCTTTCTTT. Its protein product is CASSYQGREGETEAFF.

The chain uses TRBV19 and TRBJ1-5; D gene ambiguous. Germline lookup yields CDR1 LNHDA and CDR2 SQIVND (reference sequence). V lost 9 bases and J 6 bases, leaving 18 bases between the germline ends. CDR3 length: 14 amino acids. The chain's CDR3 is CASRSSGNTQPQHF. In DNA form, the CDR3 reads TGTGCCAGCCGGTCTTCGGGGAACACTCAGCCCCAGCATTTT.

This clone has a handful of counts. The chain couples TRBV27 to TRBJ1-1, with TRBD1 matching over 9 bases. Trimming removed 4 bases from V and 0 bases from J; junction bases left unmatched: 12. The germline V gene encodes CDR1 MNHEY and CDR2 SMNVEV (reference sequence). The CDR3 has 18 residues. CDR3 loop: CASSSHYDRGRLNTEAFF. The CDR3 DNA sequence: TGTGCCAGCAGTTCTCATTACGACAGGGGGAGATTGAACACTGAAGCTTTCTTT.

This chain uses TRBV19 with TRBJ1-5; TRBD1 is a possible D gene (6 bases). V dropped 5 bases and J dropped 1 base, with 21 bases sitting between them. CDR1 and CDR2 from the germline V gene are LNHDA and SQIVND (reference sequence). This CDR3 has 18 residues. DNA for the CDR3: TGTGCCAGTAGTCCGAGGACAGTTGGTGCGGCGAGCAATCAGCCCCAGCATTTT. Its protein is CASSPRTVGAASNQPQHF.

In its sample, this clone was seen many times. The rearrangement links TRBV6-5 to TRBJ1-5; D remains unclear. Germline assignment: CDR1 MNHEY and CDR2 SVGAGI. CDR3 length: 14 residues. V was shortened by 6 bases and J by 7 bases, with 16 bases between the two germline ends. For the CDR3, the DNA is TGTGCCAGCAGACCTCGACGGGTTGGGCAGCCCCAGCATTTT. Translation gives CASRPRRVGQPQHF.

This chain's CDR3 is CASSLGTSGYYEQYF. CDR3 in DNA: TGCGCCAGCAGCTTGGGGACTAGCGGTTACTACGAGCAGTACTTC. The chain has TRBV5-1 and TRBJ2-7; 10 nucleotides align to TRBD2. With V trimmed by 0 bases and J by 3 bases, 3 bases remained unmatched. Germline V gene sequence: CDR1 SGHRS, CDR2 YFSETQ. The CDR3 extends over 15 amino acids.

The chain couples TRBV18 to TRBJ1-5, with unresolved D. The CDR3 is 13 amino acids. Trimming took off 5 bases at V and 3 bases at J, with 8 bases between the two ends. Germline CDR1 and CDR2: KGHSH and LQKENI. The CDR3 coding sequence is TGTGCCAGCTCAGGAACTAACAATCAGCCCCAGCATTTT. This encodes CASSGTNNQPQHF.

This CDR3 reads CASSAGRNTDTQYF. In DNA form, the CDR3 reads TGCGCCAGCAGCGCGGGACGGAACACAGATACGCAGTATTTT. This sequence joins TRBV5-1 and TRBJ2-3; maybe TRBD2 (6 bases). CDR3 length equals 14 residues. The V gene's germline CDR1 is SGHRS and CDR2 YFSETQ. V dropped 4 bases and J dropped 2 bases, with 11 bases sitting between them.

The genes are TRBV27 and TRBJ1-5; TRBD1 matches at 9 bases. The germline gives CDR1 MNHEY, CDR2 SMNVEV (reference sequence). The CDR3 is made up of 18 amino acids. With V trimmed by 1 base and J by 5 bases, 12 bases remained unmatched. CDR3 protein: CASSLFAPARDRDQPQHF. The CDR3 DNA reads TGTGCCAGCAGTTTATTCGCCCCCGCGAGGGACAGGGATCAGCCCCAGCATTTT.

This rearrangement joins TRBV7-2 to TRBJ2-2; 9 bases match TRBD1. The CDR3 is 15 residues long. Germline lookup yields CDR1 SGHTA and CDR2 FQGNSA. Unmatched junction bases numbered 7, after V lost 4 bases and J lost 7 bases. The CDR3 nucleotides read TGTGCCAGCAGCTCCCAGGGACAGGGAATCGGGGAGCTGTTTTTT. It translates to CASSSQGQGIGELFF.

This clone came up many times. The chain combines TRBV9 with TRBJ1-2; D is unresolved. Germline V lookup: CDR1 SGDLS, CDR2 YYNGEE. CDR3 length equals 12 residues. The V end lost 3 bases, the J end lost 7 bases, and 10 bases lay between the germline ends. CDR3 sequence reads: CASSAERGGYTF. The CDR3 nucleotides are TGTGCCAGCAGCGCGGAAAGAGGTGGCTACACCTTC.

CDR3 sequence reads: CASSLSGGRLGTEAFF. CDR3 sequence (DNA): TGTGCCAGTAGTCTCTCCGGGGGGCGTTTGGGGACTGAAGCTTTCTTT. This chain uses TRBV19 with TRBJ1-1; maybe TRBD1 (6 bases). The V and J ends lost 5 bases and 5 bases respectively, with 21 bases between them. CDR3 length: 16 amino acids. The germline V gene encodes CDR1 LNHDA and CDR2 SQIVND (reference sequence).

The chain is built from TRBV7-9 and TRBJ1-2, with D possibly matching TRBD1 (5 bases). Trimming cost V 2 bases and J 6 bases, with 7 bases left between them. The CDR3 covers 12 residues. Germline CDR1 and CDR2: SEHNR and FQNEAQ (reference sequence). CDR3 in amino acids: CASSLTGDGYTF. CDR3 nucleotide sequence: TGTGCCAGCAGCTTAACGGGGGATGGCTACACCTTC. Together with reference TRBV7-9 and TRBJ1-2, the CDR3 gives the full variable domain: DTGVSQNPRHKITKRGQNVTFRCDPISEHNRLYWYRQTLGQGPEFLTYFQNEAQLEKSRLLSDRFSAERPKGSFSTLEIQRTEQGDSAMYLCASSLTGDGYTFGSGTRLTVV.

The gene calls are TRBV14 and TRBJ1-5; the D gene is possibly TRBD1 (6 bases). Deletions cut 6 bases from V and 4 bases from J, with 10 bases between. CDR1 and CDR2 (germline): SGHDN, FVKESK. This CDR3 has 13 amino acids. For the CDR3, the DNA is TGTGCCAGCAGTTTCGACAGGAATCAGCCCCAGCATTTT. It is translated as CASSFDRNQPQHF.